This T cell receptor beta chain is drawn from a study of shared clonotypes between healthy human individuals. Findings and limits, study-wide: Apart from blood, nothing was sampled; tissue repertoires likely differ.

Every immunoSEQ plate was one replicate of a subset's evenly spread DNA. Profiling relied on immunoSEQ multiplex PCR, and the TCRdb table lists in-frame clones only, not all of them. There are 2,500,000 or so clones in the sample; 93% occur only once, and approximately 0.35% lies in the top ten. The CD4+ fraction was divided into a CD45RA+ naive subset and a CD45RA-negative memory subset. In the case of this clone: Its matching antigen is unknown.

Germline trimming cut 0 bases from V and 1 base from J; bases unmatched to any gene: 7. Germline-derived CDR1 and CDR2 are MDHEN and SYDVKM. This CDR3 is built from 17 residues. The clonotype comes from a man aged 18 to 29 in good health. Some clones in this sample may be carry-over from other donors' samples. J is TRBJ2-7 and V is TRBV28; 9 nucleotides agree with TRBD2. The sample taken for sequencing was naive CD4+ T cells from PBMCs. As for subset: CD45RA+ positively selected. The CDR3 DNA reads TGTGCCAGCAGTTTATGGGGTAGCGGGAGTGGTTCCTACGAGCAGTACTTC. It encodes CASSLWGSGSGSYEQYF.